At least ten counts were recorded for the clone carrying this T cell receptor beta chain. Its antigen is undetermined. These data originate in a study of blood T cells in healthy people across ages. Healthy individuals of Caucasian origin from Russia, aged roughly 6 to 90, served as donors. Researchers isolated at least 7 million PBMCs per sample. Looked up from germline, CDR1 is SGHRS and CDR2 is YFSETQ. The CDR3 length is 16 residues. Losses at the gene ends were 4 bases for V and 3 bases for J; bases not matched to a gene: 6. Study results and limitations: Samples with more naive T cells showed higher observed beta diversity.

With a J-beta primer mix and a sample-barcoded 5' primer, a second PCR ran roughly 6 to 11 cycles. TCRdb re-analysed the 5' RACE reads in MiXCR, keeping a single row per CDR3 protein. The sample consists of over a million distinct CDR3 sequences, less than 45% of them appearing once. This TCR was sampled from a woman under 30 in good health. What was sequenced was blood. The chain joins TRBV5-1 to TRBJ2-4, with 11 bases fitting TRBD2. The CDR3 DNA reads TGCGCCAGCAGCGTTCTAGCGGGAGGAATCAAAAACATTCAGTACTTC. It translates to CASSVLAGGIKNIQYF.